Included here is one TCR beta chain sequence, with context. This clonotype was found many times. Its recognized antigen is unknown. No much larger clone is present one base from it, and per-base qualities are unavailable. This specimen belongs to a study of low-dose radiotherapy and immunotherapy resistance in tumors (dated by TCRdb to between 2020 and 2023). General notes on the study: In Cohort 1, each fraction delivered 0.5 Gy every 2 weeks, and the prescribed total PTV dose was 6.5 Gy. In Cohort 2, 1 Gy per fraction was delivered every two weeks, for a total of 13 Gy over 26 weeks. Patients were given nivolumab as a 240 mg flat dose every two weeks and ipilimumab at 1 mg/kg every six weeks, with both drugs delivered intravenously. Every two weeks, patients got intravenous cyclophosphamide at 200 mg/m2, given one day ahead of each radiation and immunotherapy administration. Starting on cycle 1 day 1, patients took 300 mg of aspirin by mouth once daily for four cycles. Trial participants were not randomized into treatment groups. Eight patients were included in the translational analysis, namely three from the first dose cohort plus the first five from the second dose cohort.

The time point tag for this specimen amounts to: after trial treatment. The treatment or condition label corresponds to: LDRT plus nivolumab, ipilimumab, low-dose cyclophosphamide and aspirin (RACIN trial). Donors were enrolled in RACIN, a single-arm phase I dose-escalation trial combining nivolumab, ipilimumab, aspirin, low-dose cyclophosphamide and low-dose radiotherapy. To be eligible, a patient needed to have an advanced solid tumor that was TIL-negative. CDR1 and CDR2, looked up from the germline V gene, are SGHTA and FQGNSA. From the cysteine through the phenylalanine, the CDR3 covers 14 amino acids. Just CDR3 DNA is preserved here, 42 bases in frame from base 1. The V and J ends are trimmed by 1 base and 5 bases, leaving 12 bases between them. Sequencer: Illumina HiSeq 2500. First-strand cDNA was synthesized using Superscript III and a set of TRAV- and TRBV-specific primers, so that both TCRalpha and TCRbeta chains were covered. TCRs were amplified with Phusion for about 22 PCR cycles using a constant-region primer together with the adapter attached to the V primers. The isolated mRNA was amplified using the MessageAmp II aRNA Amplification Kit, with in vitro transcription performed for around 16 hours at 37 degrees C. The Dynabeads mRNA DIRECT Purification Kit was used to isolate the mRNA for TCR sequencing. Indexed Illumina adapters were added in a second Phusion PCR of 20 to 25 cycles, and the PCR products were purified with AMPure XP beads. Per the source publication's procedure: Using custom Perl scripts, TCR sequences that encoded the same protein were pooled, out-of-frame sequences were dropped, and the abundance of each clonotype was calculated. Any TCR sequence supported by only a single read was excluded from analysis. Among the metrics used to describe the repertoires were Shannon entropy, Gini index, clonality, richness, and the frequency of TCRs shared between repertoires. TCRdb took the public reads, trimmed them with fastp at Q25, ran MiXCR for clone calling and kept in-frame beta chains. Identical CDR3 proteins give one entry, which carries the most common genes and DNA. The V and J calls and clone size are TCRdb's, not the authors'. The sample records 65,000 to 95,000 distinct CDR3 sequences, about a sixth of which are singletons. 1.4% to 1.5% of the sample is in the top ten clones.

This TCR was sampled from a male donor with prostate cancer. Sequencing was performed on PBMCs, taken after low-dose radiotherapy plus immunotherapy. The sequence is built from TRBV7-2 and TRBJ2-7; the D gene is not confidently resolved. CDR3 reads: CASSLDWASDEQYF. The nucleotide sequence is TGTGCCAGCAGCTTAGACTGGGCTTCCGACGAGCAGTACTTC.